Shown below are 25 T cell receptor beta chains from a single sample sequenced in a study of beta chain features in type 1 diabetes. Whole-study findings and limits: People with Type 1 diabetes carried modestly yet significantly shorter TCRB CDR3s in all four CD4+ subsets.

Their target antigens are unknown. Reverse transcription of all isolated RNA meant that expressed TCRB transcripts were sequenced. TCRdb keeps only in-frame clones here, not all; method: immunoSEQ multiplex PCR. The sample yields 150,000 to 200,000 clones, 6.5% to 10% seen once. Material for sequencing was central memory CD4+ T cells from blood. These receptor sequences come from a woman younger than 35 with type 1 diabetes.

This chain links TRBV28 with TRBJ2-2; 9 nucleotides line up with TRBD1. This CDR3 comprises 16 residues. Looked up from germline, CDR1 is MDHEN and CDR2 is SYDVKM. J gave up 6 bases and V 5 bases, and 10 bases lay outside the gene matches. CDR3: CASSPRPGTGSGELFF. DNA of the CDR3: TGTGCCAGCAGTCCACGTCCCGGGACAGGGTCCGGGGAGCTGTTTTTT.

The chain couples TRBV18 to TRBJ2-5, with 9 bases fitting TRBD1. Trimming took 0 bases from V and 5 from J; bases not matched to a gene: 4. CDR1 and CDR2 from the germline V gene are KGHSH and LQKENI. The CDR3 consists of 15 residues. CDR3 coding DNA: TGTGCCAGCTCACCACCAAACAGGGGGCGGGAGACCCAGTACTTC. It translates to CASSPPNRGRETQYF.

This clone was seen more than once but under ten times. V usage is TRBV25-1 and J usage is TRBJ2-3; 9 nucleotides align to TRBD2. CDR1 MGHDK and CDR2 SYGVNS come from the germline V gene. Trimming took 3 bases from V and 2 from J; bases not matched to a gene: 6. The CDR3 has 16 amino acids. The CDR3 DNA follows: TGTGCCAGCAGTGACCTTTTAGCGGGAGCCACAGATACGCAGTATTTT. Translation gives CASSDLLAGATDTQYF.

The chain is built from TRBV6-6 and TRBJ2-5; D gene ambiguous. V was trimmed by 4 bases and J by 5 bases, leaving 8 bases between them. The CDR3 runs to 12 residues. Looked up from germline, CDR1 is MNHNY and CDR2 is SVGAGI (reference sequence). As DNA, the CDR3 is TGTGCCAGCAGTTCCCACTGGGAGACCCAGTACTTC. Residues: CASSSHWETQYF.

The rearrangement links TRBV5-4 to TRBJ1-4, with TRBD1 identical over 9 bases. The CDR3 extends over 15 amino acids. From germline, CDR1 is SGHNT and CDR2 YYREEE (reference sequence). V was pared by 5 bases and J by 9 bases, with 11 bases of the junction left unmatched. The CDR3 loop is CASRIRGQGLKKLFF. CDR3 nucleotides: TGTGCCAGCAGGATTAGGGGACAGGGCTTGAAAAAACTGTTTTTT.

This clone has just a few counts. The chain couples TRBV10-2 to TRBJ2-3; 11 nucleotides line up with TRBD2. V gave up 5 bases and J gave up 2 bases; unmatched junction bases: 6. The CDR3 is 16 residues long. CDR1 is WSHSY and CDR2 is SAAADI in the germline V gene. The CDR3 protein is CASSLLAGVTTDTQYF. CDR3 nucleotides: TGCGCCAGCAGTTTACTAGCGGGAGTGACCACAGATACGCAGTATTTT.

The gene calls are TRBV28 and TRBJ2-5; D gene unclear. The germline V gene encodes CDR1 MDHEN and CDR2 SYDVKM. The CDR3 spans 12 residues. V lost 5 bases and J lost 6, with 10 bases in between. The CDR3 DNA reads TGTGCCAGCAGTCCCACTTTCCAGACCCAGTACTTC. Protein product: CASSPTFQTQYF.

The table lists this clone with a few counts. J is TRBJ1-5 and V is TRBV10-3, with 7 bases aligning to TRBD1. Unmatched junction bases numbered 8, after V lost 10 bases and J lost 5 bases. The germline V gene has CDR1 ENHRY and CDR2 SYGVKD. The CDR3 consists of 13 residues. The CDR3: CATTRGDDQPQHF. In DNA, the CDR3 is TGTGCCACTACCAGGGGGGATGATCAGCCCCAGCATTTT.

Of note for this clone: Other DNA sequences in this sample translate to the same CDR3. V usage is TRBV4-3 and J usage is TRBJ2-7; 12 bases align to TRBD2. Germline loops: CDR1 LGHNA, CDR2 YSLEER. The CDR3 consists of 15 residues. V trimming: 1 base; J trimming: 3 bases; junction bases outside the gene matches: 1. CDR3 region: CASSQGTSGVYEQYF. CDR3 nucleotide sequence: TGCGCCAGCAGCCAAGGGACTAGCGGGGTCTACGAGCAGTACTTC.

The chain is built from TRBV5-1 and TRBJ1-6, with no clear D. V was trimmed by 0 bases and J by 10 bases, leaving 14 bases between them. Germline V gene lookup returns CDR1 SGHRS and CDR2 YFSETQ. There are 15 residues in the CDR3. CDR3: CASSLASAGLSPLHF. CDR3 DNA: TGCGCCAGCAGCTTGGCTTCGGCAGGTTTGTCACCCCTCCACTTT.

This clone occurred many times. V usage is TRBV14 and J usage is TRBJ2-5, with D perhaps TRBD2 (5 bases). Germline lookup yields CDR1 SGHDN and CDR2 FVKESK. The germline V and J ends were trimmed by 3 bases and 7 bases, with 6 bases remaining between them. The CDR3 contains 11 residues. The DNA of the CDR3 is TGTGCCAGCAGCCACGGGGTGACCCAGTACTTC. It specifies CASSHGVTQYF.

This clone was observed a handful of times. Other DNA variants within this sample encode the same CDR3. This chain connects TRBV6-5 to TRBJ2-7, with a tentative D call TRBD1 (6 bases). Looked up from germline, CDR1 is MNHEY and CDR2 is SVGAGI. Trimming cost V 3 bases and J 3 bases, with 12 bases left between them. The CDR3 spans 14 residues. The CDR3: CASSYSNRVYEQYF. The CDR3, as DNA: TGTGCCAGCAGTTATAGTAACAGGGTCTACGAGCAGTACTTC.

This clone was counted between two and nine times. The chain carries TRBV18 and TRBJ1-2; D uncertain. Deletions cut 2 bases from V and 3 bases from J, with 13 bases between. Germline values: CDR1 KGHSH, CDR2 LQKENI. This CDR3 is 15 amino acids long. Here the CDR3 DNA reads TGTGCCAGCTCACCAGCCGCCGGGGTGGACTATGGCTACACCTTC. This encodes CASSPAAGVDYGYTF.

This clone was picked up a small number of times. This sequence joins TRBV7-2 and TRBJ1-1; possibly TRBD1 for D (6 bases). Germline values: CDR1 SGHTA, CDR2 FQGNSA. Deletions cut 5 bases from V and 1 base from J, with 11 bases between. This CDR3 has 14 residues. The CDR3 spells CASSPRTANTEAFF. The CDR3 nucleotides read TGTGCCAGCAGCCCAAGGACAGCGAACACTGAAGCTTTCTTT.

The table lists this clone with a few counts. The rearrangement links TRBV5-1 to TRBJ1-2; TRBD1 aligns across 8 bases. The CDR3 contains 15 residues. From germline, CDR1 is SGHRS and CDR2 YFSETQ. V lost 4 bases to trimming and J lost 0 bases; unmatched junction nucleotides: 5. CDR3 nucleotides: TGCGCCAGCAGCCCCGACAGGGGAACTAACTATGGCTACACCTTC. Amino acid sequence: CASSPDRGTNYGYTF. Supplemented by reference TRBV5-1 and TRBJ1-2, the full variable domain reads KAGVTQTPRYLIKTRGQQVTLSCSPISGHRSVSWYQQTPGQGLQFLFEYFSETQRNKGNFPGRFSGRQFSNSRSEMNVSTLELGDSALYLCASSPDRGTNYGYTFGSGTRLTVV.

This clone showed up just a few times. The genes are TRBV2 and TRBJ1-1; D gene ambiguous. The CDR3 consists of 15 residues. Germline V lookup: CDR1 SNHLY, CDR2 FYNNEI. V dropped 1 base and J dropped 3 bases, with 12 bases sitting between them. In DNA form, the CDR3 reads TGTGCCAGCAGTGAAGTTCAACCCGAGGACACTGAAGCTTTCTTT. Protein sequence: CASSEVQPEDTEAFF.

This clone was recorded many times. The V gene is TRBV18, the J gene TRBJ1-2, with TRBD1 matching 7 bases. Losses at the gene ends were 3 bases for V and 5 bases for J; bases not matched to a gene: 6. The CDR3 consists of 14 residues. The V gene's germline CDR1 is KGHSH and CDR2 LQKENI. This CDR3 reads CASSPGQEYYGYTF. In DNA form, the CDR3 reads TGTGCCAGCTCACCCGGACAGGAATATTATGGCTACACCTTC.

The V gene is TRBV15, the J gene TRBJ2-6; D is perhaps TRBD2 (6 bases). The CDR3 covers 13 residues. V was shortened by 6 bases and J by 9 bases, with 12 bases between the two germline ends. The germline V gene encodes CDR1 LNHNV and CDR2 YYDKDF (reference sequence). The CDR3 loop reads CATRTRGLNVLTF. The DNA of the CDR3 is TGTGCCACCAGAACTAGGGGACTCAACGTCCTGACTTTC.

Comment on this clone: The same CDR3 arises from other DNA sequences in this sample as well. V usage is TRBV18 and J usage is TRBJ1-1; 9 positions agree with TRBD1. V was pared by 3 bases and J by 8 bases, with 4 bases of the junction left unmatched. The CDR3 extends over 13 amino acids. CDR1 is KGHSH and CDR2 is LQKENI in the germline V gene. The CDR3 nucleotides read TGTGCCAGCTCACCGGGACAGGGTGGCGAAGCTTTCTTT. This codes for CASSPGQGGEAFF.

This clone was detected only a few times. The V gene is TRBV6-1, the J gene TRBJ2-3; 9 nucleotides match TRBD2. After removal of 1 base from V and 7 bases from J, the junction contained 6 bases not matched to a gene. This CDR3 comprises 15 residues. CDR1 is MNHNS, CDR2 SASEGT, per germline. The CDR3 here is CASSEGSGGPHTQYF. The CDR3 DNA is TGTGCCAGCAGTGAAGGGAGCGGGGGGCCGCATACGCAGTATTTT.

CDR3 amino acids: CATSRGSRGGEAQYF. The CDR3 DNA is TGTGCCACCAGCAGAGGTTCCAGGGGAGGGGAGGCCCAGTACTTC. The chain joins TRBV15 to TRBJ2-5, with D perhaps TRBD2 (7 bases). Germline loops: CDR1 LNHNV, CDR2 YYDKDF (reference sequence). The CDR3 consists of 15 residues. V was trimmed by 1 base and J by 9 bases, leaving 18 bases between them. Supplemented by reference TRBV15 and TRBJ2-5, the full variable domain reads DAMVIQNPRYQVTQFGKPVTLSCSQTLNHNVMYWYQQKSSQAPKLLFHYYDKDFNNEADTPDNFQSRRPNTSFCFLDIRSPGLGDTAMYLCATSRGSRGGEAQYFGPGTRLLVL.

DNA of the CDR3: TGTGCCACCAAAGGTCGGACAGGGACCATCACTGAAGCTTTCTTT. Translation: CATKGRTGTITEAFF. The chain combines TRBV25-1 with TRBJ1-1; 8 bases line up with TRBD1. With V trimmed by 10 bases and J by 4 bases, 14 bases remained unmatched. This CDR3 has 15 amino acids. Per the germline V gene, CDR1 is MGHDK and CDR2 is SYGVNS.

This clone was observed a few times. The chain employs TRBV19 and TRBJ1-1; D is uncertain. V was shortened by 10 bases and J by 0 bases, with 12 bases between the two germline ends. The CDR3 extends over 13 amino acids. The germline V gene has CDR1 LNHDA and CDR2 SQIVND (reference sequence). CDR3: CATSRRMNTEAFF. For the CDR3, the DNA is TGTGCCACCAGCAGGAGGATGAACACTGAAGCTTTCTTT.

The chain recombines TRBV7-2 with TRBJ2-1; 9 bases are a match to TRBD2. The CDR3 extends over 16 amino acids. Germline V lookup: CDR1 SGHTA, CDR2 FQGNSA. With V trimmed by 1 base and J by 7 bases, 8 bases remained unmatched. In nucleotides, the CDR3 is TGTGCCAGCAGCTTAGTCGGGCTAGCGGGACAGAATGAGCAGTTCTTC. As protein: CASSLVGLAGQNEQFF.

The chain employs TRBV19 and TRBJ2-3, with 16 bases fitting TRBD2. Germline CDR1 is LNHDA and CDR2 is SQIVND (reference sequence). The ends lost 4 bases at V and 3 bases at J; junction bases unmatched: 4. The length of the CDR3 is 17 residues. The CDR3 sequence: CASSKGTSGGATDTQYF. CDR3 bases: TGTGCCAGTAGTAAGGGGACTAGCGGGGGGGCGACAGATACGCAGTATTTT.